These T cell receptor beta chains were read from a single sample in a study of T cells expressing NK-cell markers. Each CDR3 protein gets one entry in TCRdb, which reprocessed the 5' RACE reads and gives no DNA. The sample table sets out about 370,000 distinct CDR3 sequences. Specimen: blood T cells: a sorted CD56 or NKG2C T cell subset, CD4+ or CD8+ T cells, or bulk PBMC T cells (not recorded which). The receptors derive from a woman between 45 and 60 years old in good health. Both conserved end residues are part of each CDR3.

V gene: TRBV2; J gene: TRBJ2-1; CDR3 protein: CASGGPGLPYNEQFF
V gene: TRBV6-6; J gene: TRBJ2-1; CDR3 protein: CAVIGLERESNEQFF
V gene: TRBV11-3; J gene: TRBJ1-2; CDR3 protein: CASSFRDRDGYTF
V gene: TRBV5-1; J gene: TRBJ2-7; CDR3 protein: CASSLDSWGLAGISYEQYF
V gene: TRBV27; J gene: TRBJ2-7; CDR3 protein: CASTEGDRQYF
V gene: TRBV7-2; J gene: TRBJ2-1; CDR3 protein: CASSSTGGGHLNEQFF
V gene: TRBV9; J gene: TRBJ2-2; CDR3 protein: CASSVARGDTNTGELFF
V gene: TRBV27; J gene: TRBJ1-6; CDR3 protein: CASSFQDSPLHF
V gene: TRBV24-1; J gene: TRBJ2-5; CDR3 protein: CATSEGGRDPGETQYF
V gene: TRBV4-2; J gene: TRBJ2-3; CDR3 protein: CASSQGAGAPFSTDTQYF
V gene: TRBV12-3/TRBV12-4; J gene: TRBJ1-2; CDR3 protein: CASSQKTGDYGYTF
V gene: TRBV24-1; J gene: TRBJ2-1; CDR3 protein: CATSDREREQFF
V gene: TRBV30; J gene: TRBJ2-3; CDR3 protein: CAWDYRATDTQYF
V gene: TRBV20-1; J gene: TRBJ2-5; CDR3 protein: CSASTEKAGGLETQYF
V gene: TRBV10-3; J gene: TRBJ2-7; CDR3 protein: CAISANGGTGLGGEQYF
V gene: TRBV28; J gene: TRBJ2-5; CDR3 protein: CASSQERRGGETQYF
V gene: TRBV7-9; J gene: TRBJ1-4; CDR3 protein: CASSRLIRSHEKLFF
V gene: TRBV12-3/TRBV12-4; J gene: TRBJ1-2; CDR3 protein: CASSPPMKGYTF
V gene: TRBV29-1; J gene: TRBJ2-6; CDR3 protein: CSVTGANSGANVLTF
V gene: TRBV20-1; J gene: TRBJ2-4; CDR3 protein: CSVRLALAKNIQYF
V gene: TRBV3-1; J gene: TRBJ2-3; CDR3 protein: CASSQGRLGTNTQYF
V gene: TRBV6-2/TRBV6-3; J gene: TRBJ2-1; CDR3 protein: CASRGQGHSSYNAHSGQFF
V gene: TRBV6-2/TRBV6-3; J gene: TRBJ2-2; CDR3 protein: CASSFASGRKNTGELFF